This T cell receptor (beta chain) is drawn from a study of T cells in Graves' hyperthyroidism and ophthalmopathy. Study at large: Blood from the periphery was taken at initial diagnosis, before any treatment. Study-wide results and caveats: A 13 V-J model separated ophthalmopathy from stable hyperthyroidism.

This clonotype was picked up many times. The antigen remains undetermined. Amplification of TCR beta CDR3 regions used RNA as the template. The study used the HTBI primer set for a first-round RT-PCR of the TCR CDR3. TCRdb re-called the multiplex PCR reads through MiXCR, storing one row per CDR3 protein. The sample lists around 480,000 distinct CDR3 sequences, roughly an eighth occurring once. The CDR3 sequence is 16 residues long. The junction had 8 bases not matched to a gene; V was cut back by 0 bases and J by 9 bases. Germline loops: CDR1 SGHDN, CDR2 FVKESK. The sequence derives from a woman aged 18-29 years with Graves' hyperthyroidism. This rearrangement joins TRBV14 to TRBJ2-1, with 10 bases that match TRBD2. Specimen: blood. The CDR3 nucleotides read TGTGCCAGCAGCCAAGACGGCTTACTAGCGGGAATTGAGCAGTTCTTC. Translation: CASSQDGLLAGIEQFF.